A selection of T cell receptor beta chains follows, all from one sample in a study of T cells in Graves' hyperthyroidism and ophthalmopathy. MiXCR was run by TCRdb on the multiplex PCR reads, yielding one entry per CDR3 protein. The repertoire holds about 770,000 distinct CDR3 sequences, 18% seen once, with approximately 15% in the top ten. The specimen sequenced was blood. These TCRs come from a woman in her forties or fifties with Graves' hyperthyroidism that later progressed to Graves' ophthalmopathy. Both conserved end residues are part of each CDR3. A D gene is named only where the DNA matches it firmly. Only some rows state a clone size, as once, few, many or a class for expanded clones.

V	D	size	J	length	CDR3	DNA
TRBV19	-	-	TRBJ1-5	15	CASSIGRGVNQPQHF	TGTGCCAGTAGTATAGGACGGGGGGTCAATCAGCCCCAGCATTTT
TRBV14	-	-	TRBJ1-1	15	CASSQETRRRAEAFF	TGTGCCAGCAGCCAAGAGACACGTCGACGGGCTGAAGCTTTCTTT
TRBV27	-	many	TRBJ1-1	14	CASSLPGGNTEAFF	TGTGCCAGCAGTTTACCAGGAGGGAACACTGAAGCTTTCTTT
TRBV27	TRBD1	many	TRBJ2-7	14	CASSFGTGEYEQYF	TGTGCCAGCAGTTTCGGGACAGGGGAATACGAGCAGTACTTC
TRBV18	-	few	TRBJ1-5	14	CASSPRSAGQPQHF	TGTGCCAGCTCACCGCGATCGGCGGGTCAGCCCCAGCATTTT
TRBV27	TRBD1	-	TRBJ1-1	13	CASSLSGTAEAFF	TGTGCCAGCAGTCTCAGCGGGACAGCTGAAGCTTTCTTT
TRBV20-1	-	many	TRBJ1-5	15	CSARAAGRRNQPQHF	TGCAGTGCTAGAGCGGCAGGTCGGCGAAATCAGCCCCAGCATTTT
TRBV6-1	-	many	TRBJ1-1	12	CASSTTITEAFF	TGTGCCAGCAGTACCACGATCACTGAAGCTTTCTTT
TRBV20-1	-	many	TRBJ1-5	12	CSARVEEQPQHF	TGCAGTGCCAGGGTGGAAGAGCAGCCCCAGCATTTT
TRBV5-1	-	-	TRBJ2-2	16	CASSLGSHRGTGELFF	TGCGCCAGCAGCCTAGGAAGCCATCGTGGCACCGGGGAGCTGTTTTTT
TRBV3-1	-	many	TRBJ2-2	14	CASSQDQGYGELFF	TGTGCCAGCAGCCAAGATCAAGGGTACGGGGAGCTGTTTTTT
TRBV9	TRBD2	few	TRBJ2-3	18	CASSVGLAGGPSTDTQYF	TGTGCCAGCAGCGTAGGGCTAGCGGGGGGGCCGAGCACAGATACGCAGTATTTT
TRBV3-1	-	many	TRBJ1-6	13	CASRLTANSPLHF	TGTGCCAGCAGACTGACGGCCAATTCACCCCTCCACTTT
TRBV7-2	-	-	TRBJ2-3	16	CASSNLRRGSTDTQYF	TGTGCCAGCAGCAATCTCAGGAGGGGCTCAACAGATACGCAGTATTTT
TRBV20-1	TRBD2	few	TRBJ2-5	14	CSASKRGGLETQYF	TGCAGTGCTAGCAAGCGGGGGGGCCTTGAGACCCAGTACTTC
TRBV18	-	-	TRBJ1-3	12	CASEQSGNTIYF	TGTGCCTCAGAACAGTCTGGAAACACCATATATTTT
TRBV7-3	-	-	TRBJ2-1	15	CASSNPRGAYNEQFF	TGTGCCAGCAGCAACCCCAGGGGCGCCTACAATGAGCAGTTCTTC
TRBV20-1	-	few	TRBJ1-1	13	CSARDGENTEAFF	TGCAGTGCTAGGGACGGGGAGAACACTGAAGCTTTCTTT
TRBV11-1	-	many	TRBJ1-1	15	CASSFSSSQNTEAFF	TGTGCCAGCAGCTTCTCTTCCTCCCAGAACACTGAAGCTTTCTTT
TRBV7-3	-	many	TRBJ2-3	17	CASSLIGYSTSTDTQYF	TGTGCCAGCAGCTTAATTGGATACTCCACTAGCACAGATACGCAGTATTTT
TRBV12-3/TRBV12-4	TRBD2	many	TRBJ2-3	14	CASKRLASTDTQYF	TGTGCCAGCAAACGACTAGCGAGCACAGATACGCAGTATTTT
TRBV6-2/TRBV6-3	-	-	TRBJ2-2	15	CASSYRGGNTGELFF	TGTGCCAGCAGTTACCGTGGAGGGAACACCGGGGAGCTGTTTTTT
TRBV27	TRBD1	-	TRBJ1-2	18	CASSRLRVRGIPNYGYTF	TGTGCCAGCAGCAGGTTGAGGGTCAGGGGGATCCCTAACTATGGCTACACCTTC
TRBV6-1	-	few	TRBJ1-5	14	CASSGTGNNQPQHF	TGTGCCAGCAGCGGCACAGGGAACAATCAGCCCCAGCATTTT
TRBV4-1	TRBD1	few	TRBJ2-1	16	CASSSTGTAAYNEQFF	TGCGCCAGCAGCTCAACCGGGACAGCTGCCTACAATGAGCAGTTCTTC
TRBV30	TRBD1	many	TRBJ1-4	15	CAWSVKGQEVEKLFF	TGTGCCTGGAGTGTAAAGGGACAGGAGGTCGAAAAACTGTTTTTT
TRBV5-4	TRBD2	few	TRBJ2-5	18	CASSPGPRTSGGRETQYF	TGTGCCAGCAGCCCCGGCCCTAGGACTAGCGGGGGTCGAGAGACCCAGTACTTC
TRBV2	TRBD2	many	TRBJ2-1	18	CASSGGLAGAFSYNEQFF	TGTGCCAGCAGTGGGGGGCTAGCGGGGGCCTTTTCCTACAATGAGCAGTTCTTC
TRBV15	-	-	TRBJ2-3	15	CATSRSLYEADTQYF	TGTGCCACCAGCAGATCCCTTTATGAGGCAGATACGCAGTATTTT
TRBV12-3/TRBV12-4	-	-	TRBJ1-2	13	CASSPSQSYGYTF	TGTGCCAGCAGTCCCTCACAGAGTTATGGCTACACCTTC
TRBV6-5	TRBD2	-	TRBJ2-3	17	CASSYGPASGGADTQYF	TGTGCCAGCAGTTACGGCCCGGCTAGCGGGGGGGCCGATACGCAGTATTTT
TRBV7-2	TRBD2	many	TRBJ2-1	16	CASRSGGGPGGNEQFF	TGTGCCAGCAGGTCGGGCGGGGGGCCCGGGGGGAATGAGCAGTTCTTC
TRBV7-8	-	many	TRBJ2-1	15	CASSPRTPSYNEQFF	TGTGCCAGCAGTCCAAGGACGCCCTCCTACAATGAGCAGTTCTTC
TRBV6-5	TRBD1	few	TRBJ1-4	15	CASSYSGAGGEKLFF	TGTGCCAGCAGTTACTCTGGGGCAGGGGGTGAAAAACTGTTTTTT
TRBV12-3/TRBV12-4	-	-	TRBJ1-2	14	CASSFSRGFGGYTF	TGTGCCAGCAGTTTTAGCAGGGGATTCGGAGGCTACACCTTC